This T cell receptor beta chain comes out of a study of shared clonotypes between healthy human individuals. The wider study: Donors, aged 18 to 49, were a couple of women and three men. Per donor, three plates held CD4 naive cells, three held CD4 memory, two held CD8 naive and one held CD8 memory.

Only in-frame clones appear in the TCRdb table, and some are missing; sequencing was by immunoSEQ multiplex PCR. The table includes more than 500,000 clones, roughly 96% detected once. The naive CD8 fraction comprised CD45RO-negative cells positively selected for CCR7 and excluded terminally differentiated effector memory CD45RA+ cells. The V gene's germline CDR1 is SNHLY and CDR2 FYNNEI. The CDR3 loop spans 16 amino acids. The V gene end was trimmed by 3 bases and the J gene end by 0 bases; junction bases not matched to a gene: 6. Note on this clone: Its target is unknown.

Study-wide points: Around 5% was the fraction of naive CD4 clonotypes found shared across a few donors. On the whole, naive subsets had larger estimated richness than memory subsets had.

The chain carries TRBV2 and TRBJ2-3; 7 nucleotides line up with TRBD2. This receptor was identified in a woman in her 30s in good health. The sequencing sample was made of naive CD8+ T cells sorted from blood. The CDR3 sequence: CASSEGWEGSTDTQYF. The CDR3 DNA follows: TGTGCCAGCAGTGAGGGCTGGGAGGGAAGCACAGATACGCAGTATTTT. Full variable domain (remainder filled in from reference TRBV2 and TRBJ2-3): EPEVTQTPSHQVTQMGQEVILRCVPISNHLYFYWYRQILGQKVEFLVSFYNNEISEKSEIFDDQFSVERPDGSNFTLKIRSTKLEDSAMYFCASSEGWEGSTDTQYFGPGTRLTVL.